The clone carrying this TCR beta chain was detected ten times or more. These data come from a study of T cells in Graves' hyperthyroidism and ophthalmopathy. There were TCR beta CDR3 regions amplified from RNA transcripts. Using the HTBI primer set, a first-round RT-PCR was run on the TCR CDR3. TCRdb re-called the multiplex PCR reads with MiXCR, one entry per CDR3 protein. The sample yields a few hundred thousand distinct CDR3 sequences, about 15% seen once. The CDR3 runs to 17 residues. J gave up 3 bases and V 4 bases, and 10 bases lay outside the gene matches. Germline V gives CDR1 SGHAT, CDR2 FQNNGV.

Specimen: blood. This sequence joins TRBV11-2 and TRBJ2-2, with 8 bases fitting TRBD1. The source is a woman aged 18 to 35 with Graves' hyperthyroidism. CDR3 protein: CASSSRQGPLDTGELFF. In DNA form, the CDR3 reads TGTGCCAGCAGCTCACGACAGGGGCCCCTCGACACCGGGGAGCTGTTTTTT. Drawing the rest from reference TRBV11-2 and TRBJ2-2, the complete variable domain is EAGVAQSPRYKIIEKRQSVAFWCNPISGHATLYWYQQILGQGPKLLIQFQNNGVVDDSQLPKDRFSAERLKGVDSTLKIQPAKLEDSAVYLCASSSRQGPLDTGELFFGEGSRLTVL.